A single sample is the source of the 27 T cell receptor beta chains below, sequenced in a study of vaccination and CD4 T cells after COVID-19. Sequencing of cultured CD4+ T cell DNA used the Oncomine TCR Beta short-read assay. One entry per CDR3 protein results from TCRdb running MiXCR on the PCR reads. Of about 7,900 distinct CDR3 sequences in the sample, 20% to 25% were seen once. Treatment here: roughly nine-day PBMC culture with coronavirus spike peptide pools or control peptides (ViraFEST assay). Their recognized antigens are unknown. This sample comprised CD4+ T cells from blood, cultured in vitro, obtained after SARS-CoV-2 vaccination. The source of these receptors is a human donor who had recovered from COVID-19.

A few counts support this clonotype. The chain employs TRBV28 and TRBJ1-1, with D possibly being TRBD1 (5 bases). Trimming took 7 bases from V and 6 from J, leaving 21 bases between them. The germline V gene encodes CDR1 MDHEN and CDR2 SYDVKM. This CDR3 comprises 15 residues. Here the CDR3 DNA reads TGTGCCAGCACCCTATCTATTCCCGGCAGGGCTGAAGCTTTCTTT. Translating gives CASTLSIPGRAEAFF.

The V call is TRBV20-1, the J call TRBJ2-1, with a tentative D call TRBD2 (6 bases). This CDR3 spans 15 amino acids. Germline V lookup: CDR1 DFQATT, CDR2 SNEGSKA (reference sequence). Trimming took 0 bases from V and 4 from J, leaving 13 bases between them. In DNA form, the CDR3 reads TGCAGTGCTAGAGAAGTGACTAGGGTATACAATGAGCAGTTCTTC. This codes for CSAREVTRVYNEQFF.

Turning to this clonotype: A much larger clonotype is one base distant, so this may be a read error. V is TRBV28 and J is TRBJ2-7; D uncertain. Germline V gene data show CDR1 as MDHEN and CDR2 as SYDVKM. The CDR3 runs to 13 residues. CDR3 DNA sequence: TGTGCCAGCAGTCCCCCCCCCTCCTACGAGCGGTACTTC. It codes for CASSPPPSYERYF.

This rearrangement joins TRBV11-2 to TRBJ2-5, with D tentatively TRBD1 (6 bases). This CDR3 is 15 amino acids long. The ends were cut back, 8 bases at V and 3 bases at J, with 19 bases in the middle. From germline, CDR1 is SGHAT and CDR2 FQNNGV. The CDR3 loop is CASALGLPGEETQYF. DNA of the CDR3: TGTGCCAGCGCGCTTGGGCTTCCAGGGGAAGAGACCCAGTACTTC.

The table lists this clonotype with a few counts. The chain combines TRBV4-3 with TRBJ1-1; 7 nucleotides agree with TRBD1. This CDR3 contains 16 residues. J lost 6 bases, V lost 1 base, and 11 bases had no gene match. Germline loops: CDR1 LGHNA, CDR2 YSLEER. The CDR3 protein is CASSQGSDREGAEAFF. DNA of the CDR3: TGCGCCAGCAGCCAAGGGAGCGACAGGGAGGGCGCTGAAGCTTTCTTT.

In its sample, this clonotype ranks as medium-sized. CDR3 bases: TGTGCCAGCAGTTTGCTTTCCCCGGGACGGACCTACGAGCAGTACTTC. It is translated as CASSLLSPGRTYEQYF. This chain uses TRBV28 with TRBJ2-7, with D perhaps matching TRBD1 or TRBD2 (5 bases each). Per germline, CDR1 MDHEN and CDR2 SYDVKM. The CDR3 extends over 16 amino acids. V lost 3 bases and J 2 bases, leaving 17 bases between the germline ends.

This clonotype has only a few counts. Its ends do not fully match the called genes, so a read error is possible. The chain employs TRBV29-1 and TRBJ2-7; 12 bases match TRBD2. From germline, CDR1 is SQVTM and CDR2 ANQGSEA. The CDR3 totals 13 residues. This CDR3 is CSVALSASGGVDF. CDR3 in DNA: TGCAGCGTTGCGCTATCGGCTAGCGGGGGGGTGGACTTC.

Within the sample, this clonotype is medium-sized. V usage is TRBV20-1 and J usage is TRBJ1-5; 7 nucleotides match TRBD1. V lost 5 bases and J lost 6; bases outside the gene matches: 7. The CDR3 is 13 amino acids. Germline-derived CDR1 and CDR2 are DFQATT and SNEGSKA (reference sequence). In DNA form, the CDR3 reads TGCAGTGCTTATTCAGGGGGAGGTCAGCCCCAGCATTTT. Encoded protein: CSAYSGGGQPQHF.

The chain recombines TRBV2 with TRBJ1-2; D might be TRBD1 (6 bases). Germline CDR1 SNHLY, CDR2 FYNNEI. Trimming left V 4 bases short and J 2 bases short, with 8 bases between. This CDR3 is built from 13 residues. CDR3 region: CASSGTANYGYTF. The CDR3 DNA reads TGTGCCAGCAGTGGGACAGCAAACTATGGCTACACCTTC. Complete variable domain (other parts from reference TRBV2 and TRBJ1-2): EPEVTQTPSHQVTQMGQEVILRCVPISNHLYFYWYRQILGQKVEFLVSFYNNEISEKSEIFDDQFSVERPDGSNFTLKIRSTKLEDSAMYFCASSGTANYGYTFGSGTRLTVV.

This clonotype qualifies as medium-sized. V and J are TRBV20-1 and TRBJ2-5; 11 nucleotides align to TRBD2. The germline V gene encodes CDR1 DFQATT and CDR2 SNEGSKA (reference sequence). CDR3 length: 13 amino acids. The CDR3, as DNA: TGCAGGGCAATAGCGGGAGGGAAAGAGACCCAGTACTTC. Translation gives CRAIAGGKETQYF.

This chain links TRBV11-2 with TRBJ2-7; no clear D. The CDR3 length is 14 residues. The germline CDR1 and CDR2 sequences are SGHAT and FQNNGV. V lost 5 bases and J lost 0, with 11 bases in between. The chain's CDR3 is CASSRTSSSYEQYF. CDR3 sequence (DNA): TGTGCCAGCAGCAGGACGTCTAGCTCCTACGAGCAGTACTTC.

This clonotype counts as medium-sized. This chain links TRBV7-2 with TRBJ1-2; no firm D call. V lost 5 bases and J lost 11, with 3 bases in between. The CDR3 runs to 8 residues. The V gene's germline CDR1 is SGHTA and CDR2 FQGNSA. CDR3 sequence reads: CASSLYTF. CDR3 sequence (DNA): TGTGCCAGCAGCCTTTACACCTTC.

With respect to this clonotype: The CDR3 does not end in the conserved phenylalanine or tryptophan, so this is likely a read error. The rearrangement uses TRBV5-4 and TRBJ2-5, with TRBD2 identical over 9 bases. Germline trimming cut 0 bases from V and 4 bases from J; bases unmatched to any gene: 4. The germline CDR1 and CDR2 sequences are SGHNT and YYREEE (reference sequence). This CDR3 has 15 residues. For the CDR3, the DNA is TGTGCCAGCAGCTTGGCCCGGACTAGCGCAGAGACCCAGTACTCC. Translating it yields CASSLARTSAETQYS.

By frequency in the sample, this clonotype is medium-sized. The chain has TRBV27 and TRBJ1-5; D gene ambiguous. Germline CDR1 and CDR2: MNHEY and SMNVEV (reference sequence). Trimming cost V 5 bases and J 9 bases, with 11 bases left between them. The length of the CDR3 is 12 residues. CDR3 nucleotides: TGTGCCAGCAGTCCGAATGCGGGGCCCCAGCATTTT. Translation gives CASSPNAGPQHF.

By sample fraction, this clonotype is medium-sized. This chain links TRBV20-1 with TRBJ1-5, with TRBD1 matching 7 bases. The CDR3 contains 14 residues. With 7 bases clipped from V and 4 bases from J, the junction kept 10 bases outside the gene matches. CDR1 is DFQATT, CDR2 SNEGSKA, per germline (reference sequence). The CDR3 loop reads CSVLDRAGNQPQHF. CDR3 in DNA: TGCAGTGTCCTCGACAGGGCGGGGAATCAGCCCCAGCATTTT.

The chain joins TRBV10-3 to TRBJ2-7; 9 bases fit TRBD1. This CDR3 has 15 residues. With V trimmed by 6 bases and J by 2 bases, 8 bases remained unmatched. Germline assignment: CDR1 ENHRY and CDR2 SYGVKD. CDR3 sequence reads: CAIRDGTGITYEQYF. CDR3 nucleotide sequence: TGTGCCATCAGGGACGGGACAGGGATTACCTACGAGCAGTACTTC.

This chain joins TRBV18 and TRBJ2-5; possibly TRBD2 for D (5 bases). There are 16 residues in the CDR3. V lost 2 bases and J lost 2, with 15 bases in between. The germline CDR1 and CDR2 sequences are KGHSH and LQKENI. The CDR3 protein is CASSPYEGKLQETQYF. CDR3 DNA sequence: TGTGCCAGCTCACCATACGAGGGCAAGCTACAAGAGACCCAGTACTTC.

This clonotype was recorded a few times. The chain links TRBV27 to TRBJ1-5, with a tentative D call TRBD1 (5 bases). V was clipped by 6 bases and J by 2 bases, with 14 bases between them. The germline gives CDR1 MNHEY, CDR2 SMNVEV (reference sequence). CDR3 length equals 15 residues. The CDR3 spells CASRVMAGRNQPQHF. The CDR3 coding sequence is TGTGCCAGCAGAGTCATGGCAGGGCGCAATCAGCCCCAGCATTTT.

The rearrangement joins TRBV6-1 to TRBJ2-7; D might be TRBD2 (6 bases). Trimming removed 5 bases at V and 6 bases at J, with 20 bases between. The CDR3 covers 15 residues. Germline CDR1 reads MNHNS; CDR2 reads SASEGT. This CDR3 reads CASSPRTTGPREQYF. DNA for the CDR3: TGTGCCAGCAGTCCGCGGACTACCGGGCCCCGCGAGCAGTACTTC.

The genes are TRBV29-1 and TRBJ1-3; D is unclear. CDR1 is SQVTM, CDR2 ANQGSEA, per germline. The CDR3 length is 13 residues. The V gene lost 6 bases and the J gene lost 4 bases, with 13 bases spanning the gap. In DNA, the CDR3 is TGCAGCGTGGGCAACGAGCGAGGAAACACCATATATTTT. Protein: CSVGNERGNTIYF.

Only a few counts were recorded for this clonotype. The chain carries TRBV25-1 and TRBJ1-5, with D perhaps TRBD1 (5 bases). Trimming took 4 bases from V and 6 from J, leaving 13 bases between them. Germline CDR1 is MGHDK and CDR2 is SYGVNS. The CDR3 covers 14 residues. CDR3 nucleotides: TGTGCCAGCAGTGCGAGGGGAAGCCGTCAGCCCCAGCATTTT. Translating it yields CASSARGSRQPQHF.

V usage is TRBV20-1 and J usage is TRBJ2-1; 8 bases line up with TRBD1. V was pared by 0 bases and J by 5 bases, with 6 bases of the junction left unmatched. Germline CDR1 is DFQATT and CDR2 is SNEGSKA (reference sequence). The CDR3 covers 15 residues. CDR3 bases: TGCAGTGCTAGAGATGCGGCAGGGGGCAACAATGAGCAGTTCTTC. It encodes CSARDAAGGNNEQFF.

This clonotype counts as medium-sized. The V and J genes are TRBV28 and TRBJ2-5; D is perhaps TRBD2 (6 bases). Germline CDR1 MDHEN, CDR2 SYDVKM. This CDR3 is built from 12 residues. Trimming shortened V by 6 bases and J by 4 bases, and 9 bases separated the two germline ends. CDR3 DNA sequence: TGTGCCAGCAGCACCGGGGGAGAGACCCAGTACTTC. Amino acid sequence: CASSTGGETQYF.

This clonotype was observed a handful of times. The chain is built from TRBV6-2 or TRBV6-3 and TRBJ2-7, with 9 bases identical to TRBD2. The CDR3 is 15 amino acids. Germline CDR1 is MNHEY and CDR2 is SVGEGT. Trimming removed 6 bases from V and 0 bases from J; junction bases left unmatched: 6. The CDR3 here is CASRPSGTLSYEQYF. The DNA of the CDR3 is TGTGCCAGCAGACCTAGCGGGACTCTCTCCTACGAGCAGTACTTC.

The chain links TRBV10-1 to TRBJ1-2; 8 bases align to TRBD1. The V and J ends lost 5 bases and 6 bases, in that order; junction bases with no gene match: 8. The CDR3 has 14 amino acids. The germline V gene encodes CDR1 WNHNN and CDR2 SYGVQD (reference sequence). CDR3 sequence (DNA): TGCGCCAGCAGTCCAGGGGGCCGGGGCGATGGCTACACCTTC. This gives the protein CASSPGGRGDGYTF.

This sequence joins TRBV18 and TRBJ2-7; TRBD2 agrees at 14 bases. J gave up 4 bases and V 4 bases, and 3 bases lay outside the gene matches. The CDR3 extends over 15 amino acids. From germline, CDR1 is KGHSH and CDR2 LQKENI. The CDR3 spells CASSHGTSGSYEQYF. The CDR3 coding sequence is TGTGCCAGCTCACACGGGACTAGCGGGAGTTACGAGCAGTACTTC.

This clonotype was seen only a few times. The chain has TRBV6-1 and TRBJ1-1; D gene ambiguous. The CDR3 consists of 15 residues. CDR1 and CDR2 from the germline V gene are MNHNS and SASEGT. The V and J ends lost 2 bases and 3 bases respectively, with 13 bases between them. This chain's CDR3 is CASSELAGTYTEAFF. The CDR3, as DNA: TGTGCCAGCAGTGAACTGGCAGGTACCTACACTGAAGCTTTCTTT.